This TCR beta chain stems from a study of T cell clonotyping in hematopoietic cell transplantation. For the study at large: Pretransplant recipient samples were taken after cytoreduction. Notes on the study in general: Higher Inverse Simpson Index values in graft donor and pretransplant recipient predicted broader posttransplant TCR diversity. Recipient TCR diversity dropped after transplant; expanded clonotypes rose from day 30 to 180. CD4 and CD8 repertoire contributions could not be separated without sorting.

As for time point: recipient sample about 28 days before transplant, after cytoreduction. Assay: immunoSEQ multiplex PCR; the TCRdb copy retains only in-frame clones and omits some. Of roughly 20,000 clones in the sample, roughly 90% are singletons; the top ten hold about 3.7%. The V gene lost 5 bases and the J gene lost 4 bases, with 8 bases spanning the gap. Germline V gene data show CDR1 as SGHVS and CDR2 as FNYEAQ. This CDR3 has 13 amino acids. Points on this clone: Its antigen is currently unknown.

The specimen comprised peripheral blood mononuclear cells, sampled before stem cell transplant. The source is a man aged 18 to 30 with biphenotypic leukemia. Some clones in this sample may be carry-over from other donors' samples. The V gene is TRBV7-6, the J gene TRBJ2-2; D is uncertain. CDR3 amino acids: CASSPASTGELFF. The CDR3 DNA is TGTGCCAGCAGCCCCGCCTCCACCGGGGAGCTGTTTTTT.